This T cell receptor beta chain derives from a study of T cell responses to AZD1222 COVID-19 vaccine. Study context: Second doses at about 4 or about 12 weeks were pooled.

There are 14 residues in the CDR3. Comments on this clone: Its target is not known.

General study results and limits: Clonal diversity may have been underestimated, and the donors were mostly white British, with more females than males. Compared with day 0, the breadth and depth of the Spike-specific TCR repertoire rose significantly after two doses of AZD1222.

Profiled with immunoSEQ multiplex PCR; TCRdb holds only in-frame clones, not every one. Of about 150,000 clones listed, roughly 91% are singletons. This TCR was sampled from an adult in good health. Sample: peripheral blood, taken on day 0 of AZD1222 vaccination. The chain employs TRBV21-1 and TRBJ2-3; the D call in the table, TRBD1, was not verified against the DNA. TRBV21-1 is a pseudogene segment. The CDR3 nucleotides read TGTGCCAGCAGCCCTCGGACAGGGGCAGATACGCAGTATTTT. Translating gives CASSPRTGADTQYF.